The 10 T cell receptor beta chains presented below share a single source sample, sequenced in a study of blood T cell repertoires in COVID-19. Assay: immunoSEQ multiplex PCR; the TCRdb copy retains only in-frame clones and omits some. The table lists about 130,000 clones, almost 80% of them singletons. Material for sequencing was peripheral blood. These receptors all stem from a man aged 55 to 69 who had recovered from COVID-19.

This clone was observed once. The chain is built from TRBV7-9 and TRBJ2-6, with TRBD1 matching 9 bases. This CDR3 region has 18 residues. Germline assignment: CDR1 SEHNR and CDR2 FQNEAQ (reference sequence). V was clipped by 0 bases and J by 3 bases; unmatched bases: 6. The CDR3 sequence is CASSLAGQGTGGANVLTF. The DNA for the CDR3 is TGTGCCAGCAGCTTAGCGGGACAGGGTACTGGTGGGGCCAACGTCCTGACTTTC.

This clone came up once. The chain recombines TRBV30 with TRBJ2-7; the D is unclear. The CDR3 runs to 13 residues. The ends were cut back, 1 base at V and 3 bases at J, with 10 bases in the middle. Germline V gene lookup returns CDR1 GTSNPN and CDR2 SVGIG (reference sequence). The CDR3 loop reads CAWSAWSFYEQYF. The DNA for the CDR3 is TGTGCCTGGAGTGCGTGGAGCTTCTACGAGCAGTACTTC.

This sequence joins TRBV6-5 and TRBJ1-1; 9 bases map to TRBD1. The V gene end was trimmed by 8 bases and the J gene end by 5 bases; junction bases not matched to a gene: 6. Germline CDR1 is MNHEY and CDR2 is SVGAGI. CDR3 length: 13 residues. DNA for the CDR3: TGTGCCAGCCTCGTACAGGGGGCGACTGAAGCTTTCTTT. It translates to CASLVQGATEAFF.

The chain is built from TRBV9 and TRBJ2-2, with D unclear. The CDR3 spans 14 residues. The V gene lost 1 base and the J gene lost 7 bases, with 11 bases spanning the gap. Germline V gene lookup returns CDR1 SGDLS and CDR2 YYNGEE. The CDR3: CASSVPHGGGELFF. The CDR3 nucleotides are TGTGCCAGCAGCGTACCCCACGGTGGCGGGGAGCTGTTTTTT.

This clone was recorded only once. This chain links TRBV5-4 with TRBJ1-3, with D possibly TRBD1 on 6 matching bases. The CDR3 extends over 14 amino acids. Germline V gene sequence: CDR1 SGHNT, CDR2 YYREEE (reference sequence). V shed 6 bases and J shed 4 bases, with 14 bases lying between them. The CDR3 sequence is CASTPGASGNTIYF. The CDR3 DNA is TGTGCCAGCACCCCAGGGGCCAGCGGAAACACCATATATTTT.

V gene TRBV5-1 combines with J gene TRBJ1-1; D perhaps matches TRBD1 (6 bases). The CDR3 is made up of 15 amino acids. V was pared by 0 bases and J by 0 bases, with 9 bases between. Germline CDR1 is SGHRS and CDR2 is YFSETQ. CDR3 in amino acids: CASSLEGGLNTEAFF. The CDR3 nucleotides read TGCGCCAGCAGCTTGGAAGGGGGTTTGAACACTGAAGCTTTCTTT.

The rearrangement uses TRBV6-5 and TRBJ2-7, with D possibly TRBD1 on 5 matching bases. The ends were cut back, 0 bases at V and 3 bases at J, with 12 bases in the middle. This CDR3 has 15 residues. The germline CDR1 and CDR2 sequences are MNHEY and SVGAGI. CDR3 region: CASSYSGHRHYEQYF. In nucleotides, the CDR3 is TGTGCCAGCAGTTACTCTGGACACCGTCACTACGAGCAGTACTTC.

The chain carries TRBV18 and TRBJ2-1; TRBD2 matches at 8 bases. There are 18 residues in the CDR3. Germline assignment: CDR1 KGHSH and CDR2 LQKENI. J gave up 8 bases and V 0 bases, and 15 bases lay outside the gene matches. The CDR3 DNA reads TGTGCCAGCTCACCACCCGGGTTGGGAGCGGGAGCTTGGGATGAGCAGTTCTTC. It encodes CASSPPGLGAGAWDEQFF.

CDR3 coding DNA: TGTGCCAGTAGGAGCCGGGACACAGATACGCAGTATTTT. Translated, it gives CASRSRDTDTQYF. V usage is TRBV19 and J usage is TRBJ2-3, with a tentative D call TRBD2 (5 bases). The ends were cut back, 6 bases at V and 2 bases at J, with 9 bases in the middle. The CDR3 consists of 13 residues. Germline values: CDR1 LNHDA, CDR2 SQIVND (reference sequence).

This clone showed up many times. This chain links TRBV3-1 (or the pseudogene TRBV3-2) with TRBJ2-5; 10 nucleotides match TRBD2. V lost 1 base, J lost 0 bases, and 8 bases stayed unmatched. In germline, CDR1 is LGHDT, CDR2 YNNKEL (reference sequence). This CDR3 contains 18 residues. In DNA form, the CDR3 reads TGTGCCAGCAGCCAAGGGAAGACTAGCGGGCAGTACCAAGAGACCCAGTACTTC. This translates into CASSQGKTSGQYQETQYF.